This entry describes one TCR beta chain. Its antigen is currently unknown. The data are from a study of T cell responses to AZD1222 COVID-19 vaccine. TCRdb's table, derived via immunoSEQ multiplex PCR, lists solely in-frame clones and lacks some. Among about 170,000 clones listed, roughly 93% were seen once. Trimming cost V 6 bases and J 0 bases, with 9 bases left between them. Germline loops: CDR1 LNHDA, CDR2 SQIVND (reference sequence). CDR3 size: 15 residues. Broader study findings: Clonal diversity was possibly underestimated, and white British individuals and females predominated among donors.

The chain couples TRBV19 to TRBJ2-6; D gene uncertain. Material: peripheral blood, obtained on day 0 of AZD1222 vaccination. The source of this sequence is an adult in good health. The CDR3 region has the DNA TGTGCCAGTAGCGTATCTGGCTCTGGGGCCAACGTCCTGACTTTC. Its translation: CASSVSGSGANVLTF.